Each of the 18 T cell receptor beta chains below was sequenced from the same sample in a study of T cells in Graves' hyperthyroidism and ophthalmopathy. RNA transcripts gave rise to amplified TCR beta CDR3 regions. The HTBI set primed first-round TCR CDR3 RT-PCR. Each CDR3 protein gets one entry after TCRdb re-called the multiplex PCR reads with MiXCR. The sample comprises 450,000 to 650,000 distinct CDR3 sequences, 17% of which are singletons, and 17% rests with the top ten. Sequencing was done on a sample of blood. These receptor sequences come from a woman aged 18-35 years with Graves' ophthalmopathy.

Ten or more counts support this clonotype. This chain links TRBV28 with TRBJ1-5; D call uncertain. V was trimmed by 2 bases and J by 3 bases, leaving 14 bases between them. CDR1 and CDR2 (germline): MDHEN, SYDVKM. The CDR3 spans 16 residues. The CDR3 coding sequence is TGTGCCAGCAGTTTACCCAAGCCGGTGTTCAATCAGCCCCAGCATTTT. Translating gives CASSLPKPVFNQPQHF.

V gene TRBV6-1 combines with J gene TRBJ2-1, with TRBD2 matching over 7 bases. The CDR3 covers 17 residues. V was clipped by 1 base and J by 8 bases; unmatched bases: 14. Germline V CDR1 and CDR2: MNHNS, SASEGT. CDR3 sequence reads: CASSEEGLAAPSDEQFF. The DNA for the CDR3 is TGTGCCAGCAGTGAAGAGGGGCTAGCGGCCCCTTCGGATGAGCAGTTCTTC.

This clonotype showed up just a few times. V is TRBV7-2 and J is TRBJ2-7; 11 bases fit TRBD1. J lost 4 bases, V lost 3 bases, and 5 bases had no gene match. The germline V gene has CDR1 SGHTA and CDR2 FQGNSA. The CDR3 loop spans 15 amino acids. The CDR3: CASSFSDRGLYEQYF. The CDR3 bases are TGTGCCAGCAGCTTCTCGGACAGGGGGCTGTACGAGCAGTACTTC.

This clonotype was found many times. The CDR3 here is CASSFTGGRTEAFF. The CDR3 DNA sequence: TGTGCCAGCAGTTTCACAGGGGGTCGAACTGAAGCTTTCTTT. V gene TRBV12-3 or TRBV12-4 combines with J gene TRBJ1-1; 8 nucleotides align to TRBD1. The CDR3 is made up of 14 amino acids. Trimming took 3 bases from V and 5 from J; bases not matched to a gene: 5.

The chain joins TRBV5-1 to TRBJ2-1; 10 bases align to TRBD2. This CDR3 has 17 amino acids. Trimming at V came to 0 bases and at J to 2 bases, leaving 5 bases not matched to a gene. Germline V gene data show CDR1 as SGHRS and CDR2 as YFSETQ. The CDR3 sequence: CASSLVTSGDPYNEQFF. DNA for the CDR3: TGCGCCAGCAGCTTGGTCACTAGCGGGGATCCCTACAATGAGCAGTTCTTC.

This clonotype was detected only a few times. The chain joins TRBV28 to TRBJ2-7, with a possible D match to TRBD1 (6 bases). Looked up from germline, CDR1 is MDHEN and CDR2 is SYDVKM. This CDR3 is 15 amino acids long. The V end was cut by 5 bases, the J end by 1 base, with 15 bases between. The CDR3 loop reads CASSQGQIVSYEQYF. CDR3 in DNA: TGTGCCAGCAGTCAAGGACAGATTGTATCCTACGAGCAGTACTTC. Supplemented by reference TRBV28 and TRBJ2-7, the full variable domain reads DVKVTQSSRYLVKRTGEKVFLECVQDMDHENMFWYRQDPGLGLRLIYFSYDVKMKEKGDIPEGYSVSREKKERFSLILESASTNQTSMYLCASSQGQIVSYEQYFGPGTRLTVT.

This clonotype was observed at least ten times. The chain recombines TRBV30 with TRBJ1-2, with 8 bases aligning to TRBD1. The CDR3 length is 12 residues. Per the germline V gene, CDR1 is GTSNPN and CDR2 is SVGIG (reference sequence). The V and J ends lost 0 bases and 8 bases, in that order; junction bases with no gene match: 2. CDR3 protein: CAWSVGQGGYTF. CDR3 coding DNA: TGTGCCTGGAGTGTAGGACAGGGAGGCTACACCTTC.

Ten or more counts support this clonotype. The rearrangement joins TRBV27 to TRBJ2-7; D is undetermined. This CDR3 is built from 15 residues. V was clipped by 6 bases and J by 0 bases, with 15 bases between them. Germline V lookup: CDR1 MNHEY, CDR2 SMNVEV (reference sequence). The chain's CDR3 is CASSLTRHSSYEQYF. In nucleotides, the CDR3 is TGTGCCAGCAGCTTAACCCGACACAGCTCCTACGAGCAGTACTTC.

This clonotype was seen more than once but under ten times. The chain couples TRBV6-1 to TRBJ2-4; no reliable D call. This CDR3 comprises 14 residues. CDR1 and CDR2 (germline): MNHNS, SASEGT. Trimming took off 1 base at V and 11 bases at J, with 15 bases between the two ends. The CDR3 region has the DNA TGTGCCAGCAGTGAAGGTTCCCAGTTGATTGTTCAGTACTTC. It is translated as CASSEGSQLIVQYF.

Comments on this clonotype: A single base separates this from a much larger clone, so it may be a read error. This chain links TRBV7-2 with TRBJ2-3; the D is unclear. In germline, CDR1 is SGHTA, CDR2 FQGNSA. Trimming cost V 2 bases and J 0 bases, with 12 bases left between them. This CDR3 contains 16 residues. CDR3 residues: CASSLLVAVSTDTQYF. The CDR3, as DNA: TGTGCCAGCAGCTTACTAGTAGCAGTTAGCACAGATACGCAGTATTTT.

The sample holds a few counts of this clonotype. The chain combines TRBV27 with TRBJ2-1; 13 bases match TRBD2. The V segment lost 5 bases and the J segment 3 bases; nucleotides outside the gene matches: 4. CDR1 is MNHEY and CDR2 is SMNVEV in the germline V gene (reference sequence). CDR3 length: 16 residues. The CDR3 region is CASSPLAGGYYNEQFF. The CDR3 DNA reads TGTGCCAGCAGTCCACTAGCGGGGGGGTACTACAATGAGCAGTTCTTC.

This clonotype was observed a few times. V and J are TRBV5-6 and TRBJ2-3, with D unclear. The germline CDR1 and CDR2 sequences are SGHDT and YYEEEE. Trimming took 2 bases from V and 0 from J, leaving 7 bases between them. The CDR3 is made up of 14 amino acids. CDR3 in amino acids: CASSFASSTDTQYF. The CDR3 nucleotides are TGTGCCAGCAGCTTCGCGTCTAGCACAGATACGCAGTATTTT. The variable domain in full, completed from reference TRBV5-6 and TRBJ2-3, reads DAGVTQSPTHLIKTRGQQVTLRCSPKSGHDTVSWYQQALGQGPQFIFQYYEEEERQRGNFPDRFSGHQFPNYSSELNVNALLLGDSALYLCASSFASSTDTQYFGPGTRLTVL.

This clonotype was seen at least ten times. The J gene is TRBJ2-1, the V gene TRBV11-2; D is ambiguous. The CDR3 is made up of 13 amino acids. V was pared by 4 bases and J by 6 bases, with 10 bases between. Germline V lookup: CDR1 SGHAT, CDR2 FQNNGV. CDR3 protein: CASSSVVRNEQFF. In nucleotides, the CDR3 is TGTGCCAGCAGCTCGGTCGTGCGCAATGAGCAGTTCTTC.

This sequence joins TRBV7-2 and TRBJ1-2, with D possibly being TRBD1 (5 bases). Germline CDR1 reads SGHTA; CDR2 reads FQGNSA. V was trimmed by 6 bases and J by 2 bases, leaving 13 bases between them. The CDR3 is 14 residues long. The CDR3 DNA reads as TGTGCCAGCAGACTAGCGGGACGGAACTATGGCTACACCTTC. Its translation is CASRLAGRNYGYTF.

This clonotype was seen many times. The rearrangement uses TRBV20-1 and TRBJ2-3; D is unclear. The germline CDR1 and CDR2 sequences are DFQATT and SNEGSKA (reference sequence). The CDR3 is 12 residues long. Deletions cut 0 bases from V and 7 bases from J, with 8 bases between. CDR3 in amino acids: CSARDVFNTQYF. The DNA for the CDR3 is TGCAGTGCTAGAGATGTCTTTAATACGCAGTATTTT.

This clonotype showed up many times. For the CDR3, the DNA is TGTGCCAGCAGCTTAGTTAGCGCGGGGAACACTGAAGCTTTCTTT. Translated, it gives CASSLVSAGNTEAFF. The rearrangement joins TRBV7-9 to TRBJ1-1; D gene ambiguous. Germline values: CDR1 SEHNR, CDR2 FQNEAQ (reference sequence). The CDR3 totals 15 residues. The V end lost 1 base, the J end lost 1 base, and 10 bases lay between the germline ends.

On this clonotype itself: One junction end does not reproduce the germline sequence, and a read error may be involved. V usage is TRBV11-2 and J usage is TRBJ2-5; weak D call: TRBD1 (5 bases). In germline, CDR1 is SGHAT, CDR2 FQNNGV. CDR3 length equals 15 residues. CDR3 nucleotides: TGTGCCAGCAGCCAAGACCTATCTGGGCAGGGCTCAAGGAACTTC. Residues: CASSQDLSGQGSRNF.

The J gene is TRBJ1-2, the V gene TRBV7-6, with a weak D call TRBD1 (5 bases). Per germline, CDR1 SGHVS and CDR2 FNYEAQ. Trimming stripped 3 bases from V and 4 bases from J, with 15 bases between. This CDR3 spans 15 amino acids. The CDR3 sequence: CASSFGGSRGYGYTF. The CDR3 nucleotides are TGTGCCAGCAGCTTCGGGGGTTCGCGAGGCTATGGCTACACCTTC.